Listed below are T cell receptor beta chains from one sample, sequenced in a study of blood T cells in healthy people across ages. MiXCR, run by TCRdb on the 5' RACE reads, gives a single entry per CDR3 protein. The sample includes approximately 800,000 distinct CDR3 sequences, about 26% seen only once; the top ten take 3%. The same sample was also used in a study of T cells of mothers and their children.

What was sequenced was blood. All receptors derive from a boy younger than 18 in good health. The CDR3 runs from the conserved cysteine through the conserved F or W. The order of the fields is clone size, V gene, D gene, J gene, CDR3 DNA, CDR3 protein. A D gene is named only where the DNA matches it firmly. Where a row states a size, it is once, few, many or the class of an expanded clone; other rows omit it.

abundance: -
v_gene: TRBV20-1
d_gene: TRBD1
j_gene: TRBJ2-7
CDR3nt: TGCAGTGCTAGACAGGGACAGAACTACCACGAGCAGTACTTC
CDR3aa: CSARQGQNYHEQYF

abundance: -
v_gene: TRBV25-1
d_gene: -
j_gene: TRBJ2-5
CDR3nt: TGTGCCAGCAATCAGGGTTCCAAAGAGACCCAGTACTTC
CDR3aa: CASNQGSKETQYF

abundance: few
v_gene: TRBV6-1
d_gene: TRBD1
j_gene: TRBJ2-2
CDR3nt: TGTGCCAGCACCATCCTTAGGGGACAGGGGTTATCCGGGGAGCTGTTTTTT
CDR3aa: CASTILRGQGLSGELFF

abundance: -
v_gene: TRBV5-1
d_gene: TRBD1
j_gene: TRBJ2-2
CDR3nt: TGCGCCAGCAGCTCGCGACAGGGGGGGACCGGGGAGCTGTTTTTT
CDR3aa: CASSSRQGGTGELFF

abundance: few
v_gene: TRBV15
d_gene: -
j_gene: TRBJ2-5
CDR3nt: TGTGCCACCAGCAGTGAGGGGGTCCAAGAGACCCAGTACTTC
CDR3aa: CATSSEGVQETQYF

abundance: -
v_gene: TRBV10-3
d_gene: -
j_gene: TRBJ2-5
CDR3nt: TGTGCCATCAGTGCTGCCGGGACAAATTTACAAGAGACCCAGTACTTC
CDR3aa: CAISAAGTNLQETQYF

abundance: -
v_gene: TRBV7-9
d_gene: -
j_gene: TRBJ2-5
CDR3nt: TGTGCCAGCAGCGGCCGCGGCCAGTACTTC
CDR3aa: CASSGRGQYF

abundance: -
v_gene: TRBV20-1
d_gene: TRBD2
j_gene: TRBJ2-4
CDR3nt: TGCAGTGCTAGAGCGGGACTAGCGGGAGGGCTAGCCAAAAACATTCAGTACTTC
CDR3aa: CSARAGLAGGLAKNIQYF

abundance: -
v_gene: TRBV9
d_gene: -
j_gene: TRBJ2-5
CDR3nt: TGTGCCAGCAGCCCCAAACCCCGGGACACTCAAGAGACCCAGTACTTC
CDR3aa: CASSPKPRDTQETQYF

abundance: -
v_gene: TRBV2
d_gene: -
j_gene: TRBJ1-5
CDR3nt: TGTGCCAGCAGTGAAGAGACCGATCAGCCCCAGCATTTT
CDR3aa: CASSEETDQPQHF

abundance: -
v_gene: TRBV20-1
d_gene: -
j_gene: TRBJ2-6
CDR3nt: TGCAGTGCTGGGGTGTATGGGGCCAACGTCCTGACTTTC
CDR3aa: CSAGVYGANVLTF

abundance: -
v_gene: TRBV2
d_gene: -
j_gene: TRBJ2-5
CDR3nt: TGTGCCAGCAGTGTTGACTACTACCAAGAGACCCAGTACTTC
CDR3aa: CASSVDYYQETQYF

abundance: few
v_gene: TRBV9
d_gene: -
j_gene: TRBJ1-1
CDR3nt: TGTGCCAGCAGCGTAGGGCCCACGAACATGAACACTGAAGCTTTCTTT
CDR3aa: CASSVGPTNMNTEAFF

abundance: -
v_gene: TRBV4-1
d_gene: -
j_gene: TRBJ2-2
CDR3nt: TGCGCCAGTCAGGGTAGTCCGTTTGACGCGAACACCGGGGAGCTGTTTTTT
CDR3aa: CASQGSPFDANTGELFF

abundance: few
v_gene: TRBV27
d_gene: -
j_gene: TRBJ1-4
CDR3nt: TGTGCCAGCAGTTTATCAGGGAGGGGGAATGAAAAACTGTTTTTT
CDR3aa: CASSLSGRGNEKLFF

abundance: few
v_gene: TRBV10-3
d_gene: -
j_gene: TRBJ2-7
CDR3nt: TGTGCCATCAGTGAGACAGACAGGAGCTCCTACGAGCAGTACTTC
CDR3aa: CAISETDRSSYEQYF

abundance: -
v_gene: TRBV12-3/TRBV12-4
d_gene: -
j_gene: TRBJ2-4
CDR3nt: TGTGCCAGCAGTTTTAGCGTAGCCAAAAACATTCAGTACTTC
CDR3aa: CASSFSVAKNIQYF

abundance: -
v_gene: TRBV28
d_gene: TRBD1
j_gene: TRBJ2-5
CDR3nt: TGTGCCAGCAGTACTTTTGGACAGGGCGATCAAGAGACCCAGTACTTC
CDR3aa: CASSTFGQGDQETQYF

abundance: few
v_gene: TRBV7-3
d_gene: -
j_gene: TRBJ2-3
CDR3nt: TGTGCCAGCAGCTTAACGTCGTCTAGCGAGGATACGCAGTATTTT
CDR3aa: CASSLTSSSEDTQYF

abundance: few
v_gene: TRBV5-1
d_gene: -
j_gene: TRBJ2-2
CDR3nt: TGCGCCAGCCATAACACCGGGGAGCTGTTTTTT
CDR3aa: CASHNTGELFF

abundance: -
v_gene: TRBV10-3
d_gene: -
j_gene: TRBJ2-3
CDR3nt: TGTGCCACTTCCCGCGGGGCAGGCCGCGCAGATACGCAGTATTTT
CDR3aa: CATSRGAGRADTQYF

abundance: -
v_gene: TRBV27
d_gene: -
j_gene: TRBJ2-1
CDR3nt: TGTGCCAGCAACGGGACTCCACGAGGGGGTGAGCAGTTCTTC
CDR3aa: CASNGTPRGGEQFF

abundance: few
v_gene: TRBV12-5
d_gene: -
j_gene: TRBJ1-1
CDR3nt: TGTGCTAGTGGTTTGGCGTTGAACACTGAAGCTTTCTTT
CDR3aa: CASGLALNTEAFF

abundance: few
v_gene: TRBV12-3/TRBV12-4
d_gene: -
j_gene: TRBJ1-2
CDR3nt: TGTGCCAGCAGTTTTGGGTCAGAGCCTAACTATGGCTACGCCTTC
CDR3aa: CASSFGSEPNYGYAF

abundance: few
v_gene: TRBV4-1
d_gene: -
j_gene: TRBJ1-4
CDR3nt: TGCGCCAGCACCCTCCAACCAACAGGGTCTAATGAAAAACTGTTTTTT
CDR3aa: CASTLQPTGSNEKLFF

abundance: few
v_gene: TRBV20-1
d_gene: -
j_gene: TRBJ2-4
CDR3nt: TGCAGTGCTATCAGGTGGAGGGACAGCCTAAGAGTAGCCAAAAACATTCAGTACTTC
CDR3aa: CSAIRWRDSLRVAKNIQYF

abundance: -
v_gene: TRBV5-1
d_gene: -
j_gene: TRBJ2-4
CDR3nt: TGCGCCAGCAGCTTGGCCACCTGGGACATTCAGTACTTC
CDR3aa: CASSLATWDIQYF

abundance: few
v_gene: TRBV28
d_gene: -
j_gene: TRBJ2-2
CDR3nt: TGTGCCAGTTCGTCTTTCCGGAAGGCGAACACCGGGGAGCTGTTTTTT
CDR3aa: CASSSFRKANTGELFF

abundance: -
v_gene: TRBV20-1
d_gene: -
j_gene: TRBJ2-7
CDR3nt: TGCAGTGCTAGAAAACGGAATACATACGAGCAGTACTTC
CDR3aa: CSARKRNTYEQYF

abundance: -
v_gene: TRBV6-6
d_gene: TRBD1
j_gene: TRBJ2-4
CDR3nt: TGTGCCAGCAGTTACTCGACAGGGTGGGGAAACATTCAGTACTTC
CDR3aa: CASSYSTGWGNIQYF

abundance: -
v_gene: TRBV7-8
d_gene: TRBD2
j_gene: TRBJ2-1
CDR3nt: TGTGCCAGCAGCGTTCTAGCGGGAGAAGGCCTGTACAATGAGCAGTTCTTC
CDR3aa: CASSVLAGEGLYNEQFF

abundance: few
v_gene: TRBV3-1
d_gene: TRBD2
j_gene: TRBJ2-1
CDR3nt: TGTGCCAGCAGCTTAGCGGGGGACGGAACGAATGAGCAGTTCTTC
CDR3aa: CASSLAGDGTNEQFF

abundance: -
v_gene: TRBV4-1
d_gene: -
j_gene: TRBJ2-3
CDR3nt: TGCGCCAGCAGCCCCAGAGCAAGCGGGCCCCGCACAGATACGCAGTATTTT
CDR3aa: CASSPRASGPRTDTQYF

abundance: once
v_gene: TRBV3-1
d_gene: -
j_gene: TRBJ2-2
CDR3nt: TGTGCCAGCAGCCAGAACGTACTAGCGAACACCGGGGAGCTGTTTTTT
CDR3aa: CASSQNVLANTGELFF

abundance: -
v_gene: TRBV5-4
d_gene: TRBD1
j_gene: TRBJ1-2
CDR3nt: TGTGCCAGCAGTGGACAGGGGGTGGGGGGCTACACCTTC
CDR3aa: CASSGQGVGGYTF

abundance: -
v_gene: TRBV3-1
d_gene: -
j_gene: TRBJ2-7
CDR3nt: TGTGCCAGCAGCCAAGGAAGAGACGGCGAGCAGTACTTC
CDR3aa: CASSQGRDGEQYF

abundance: -
v_gene: TRBV7-2
d_gene: -
j_gene: TRBJ1-6
CDR3nt: TGTGCCAGCAGCGTTCGTGGACCCCCTATAGATTCACCCCTCCACTTT
CDR3aa: CASSVRGPPIDSPLHF

abundance: -
v_gene: TRBV7-9
d_gene: -
j_gene: TRBJ1-2
CDR3nt: TGTGCCAGCAGCTTAGTAAAGGGAGTGGAGGATGGCTACACCTTC
CDR3aa: CASSLVKGVEDGYTF

abundance: -
v_gene: TRBV20-1
d_gene: TRBD1
j_gene: TRBJ2-7
CDR3nt: TGCAGTGCTAGGGGTAGGACAGGGGGGCCCTCCGAGCAGTACTTC
CDR3aa: CSARGRTGGPSEQYF

abundance: -
v_gene: TRBV4-1
d_gene: -
j_gene: TRBJ1-4
CDR3nt: TGCGCCAGCAGCCAAGACGACAGCGATGAAAAACTGTTTTTT
CDR3aa: CASSQDDSDEKLFF

abundance: few
v_gene: TRBV27
d_gene: TRBD1
j_gene: TRBJ2-7
CDR3nt: TGTGCCAGCAGTCTACGGGACAGAATCTACGAGCAGTACTTC
CDR3aa: CASSLRDRIYEQYF

abundance: -
v_gene: TRBV7-3
d_gene: -
j_gene: TRBJ2-5
CDR3nt: TGTGCCAGCAGTCCCCAGGGGGGCGGGACCCAGTACTTC
CDR3aa: CASSPQGGGTQYF